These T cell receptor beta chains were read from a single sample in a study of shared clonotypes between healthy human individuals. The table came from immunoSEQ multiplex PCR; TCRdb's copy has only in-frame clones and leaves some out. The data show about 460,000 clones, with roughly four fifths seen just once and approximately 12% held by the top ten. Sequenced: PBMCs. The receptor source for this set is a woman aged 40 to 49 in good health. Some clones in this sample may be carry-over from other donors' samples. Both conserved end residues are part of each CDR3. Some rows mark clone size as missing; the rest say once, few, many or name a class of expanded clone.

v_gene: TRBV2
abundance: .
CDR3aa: CASIGETGNTIYF

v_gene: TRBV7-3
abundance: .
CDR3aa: CASSLIGGTETQYF

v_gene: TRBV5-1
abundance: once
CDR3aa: CASRGGIASTDTQYF

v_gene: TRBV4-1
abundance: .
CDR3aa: CASSQRTSGTGELFF

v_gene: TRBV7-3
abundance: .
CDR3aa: CASSFLAGVGEQYF

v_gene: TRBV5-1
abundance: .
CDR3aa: CASSLVPGEYNEQFF

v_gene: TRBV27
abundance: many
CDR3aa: CASSGQGIYGYTF

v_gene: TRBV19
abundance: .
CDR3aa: CASSPYRDVTDTQYF

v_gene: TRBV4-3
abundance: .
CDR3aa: CASSQDGRQGLATNEKLFF

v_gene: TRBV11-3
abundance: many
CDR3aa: CASSLDSGDETQYF

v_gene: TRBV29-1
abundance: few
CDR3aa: CTSRGAGGYTF

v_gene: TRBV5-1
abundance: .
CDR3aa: CASSLARSSYNEQFF

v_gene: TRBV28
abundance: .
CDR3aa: CASSSGWERSYNEQFF

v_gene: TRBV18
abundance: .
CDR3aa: CASSPPGPTSNQPQHF

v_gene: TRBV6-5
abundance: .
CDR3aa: CASSSGQGHQPQHF

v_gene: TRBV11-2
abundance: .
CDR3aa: CASSPRDRGVGDEQYF

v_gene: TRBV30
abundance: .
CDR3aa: CAWGRGSSGNTIYF

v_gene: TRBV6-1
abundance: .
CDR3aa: CASSEGNSGSDTQYF

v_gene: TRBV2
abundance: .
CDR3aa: CASSGQGLVYGYTF

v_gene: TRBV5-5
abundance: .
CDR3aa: CASSLQGYNYGYTF

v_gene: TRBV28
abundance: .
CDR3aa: CASSLLAGDSYNEQFF

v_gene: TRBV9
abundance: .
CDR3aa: CARLLGAGNEQFF

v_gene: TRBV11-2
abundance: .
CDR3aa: CASSPGLAGGRTGELFF

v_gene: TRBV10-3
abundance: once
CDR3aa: CAIAGQMNTEAFF

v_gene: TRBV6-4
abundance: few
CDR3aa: CASSAGAEADTQYF

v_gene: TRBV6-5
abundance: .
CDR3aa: CASSYGDRGGEQYF

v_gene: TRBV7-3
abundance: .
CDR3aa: CASSPYLAGHTDTQYF

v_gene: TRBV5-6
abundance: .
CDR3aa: CASSPDNSPLHF

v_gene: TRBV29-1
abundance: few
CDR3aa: CSVRTGTKNIQYF

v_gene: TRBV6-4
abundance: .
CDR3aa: CASSEGLGGPLYF

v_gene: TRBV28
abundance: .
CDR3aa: CASAPAGGDEKLFF

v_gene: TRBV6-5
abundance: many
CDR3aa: CASSARGRVETQYF

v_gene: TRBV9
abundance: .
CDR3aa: CASSVAVGQGRSYGYTF

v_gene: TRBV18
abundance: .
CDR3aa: CASSPPSYNEQFF

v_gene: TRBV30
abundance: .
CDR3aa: CAWRRGGTGGETQYF

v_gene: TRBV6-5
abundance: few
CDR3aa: CASRPTGSAHYGYTF

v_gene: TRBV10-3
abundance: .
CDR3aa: CAISDHEGGGTEAFF

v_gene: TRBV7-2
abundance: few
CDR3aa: CASSPPGRTDTQYF

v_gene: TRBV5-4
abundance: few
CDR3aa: CASSLGSPGEGEKLFF

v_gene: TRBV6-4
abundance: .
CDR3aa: CASSDRVTPNEQFF

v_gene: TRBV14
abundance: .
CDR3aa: CASSLQGVGEQYF

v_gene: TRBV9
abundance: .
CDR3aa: CASSVMGRASVEQFF

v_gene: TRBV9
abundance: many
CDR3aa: CASSVRAGELFF

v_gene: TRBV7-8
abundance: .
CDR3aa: CASSRQGDTEAFF

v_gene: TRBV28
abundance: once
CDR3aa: CASSTWTGDEKLFF

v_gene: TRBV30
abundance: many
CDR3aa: CAWSVPEAYEQYF

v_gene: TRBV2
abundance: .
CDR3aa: CASRRIQETQYF

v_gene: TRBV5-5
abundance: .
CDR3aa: CASSLGTSGRYEQYF